This T cell receptor (beta chain) stems from a study of blood T cell repertoires in COVID-19. Study context: T cells, B-cell-depleted T cells, or PBMCs supplied cDNA or gDNA.

In this sample, this clone turned up a few times. The authors' processing: How many nucleated cells were present was estimated from reference gene primer amplification. The repertoire was sequenced with immunoSEQ multiplex PCR; TCRdb's copy has only in-frame clones and lacks some. Clone size and V and J calls were adopted from that table, with D and trimming inferred from the DNA. The sample contains a few hundred thousand clones, 82% of which appear only once. In germline, CDR1 is MDHEN, CDR2 SYDVKM. V lost 4 bases to trimming and J lost 2 bases, with 8 bases between them. CDR3 length: 13 residues. The receptor was derived from a woman aged 18-29 years with acute or convalescent COVID-19. The sample consisted of peripheral blood. The V call is TRBV28, the J call TRBJ1-2, with unresolved D. The CDR3 coding sequence is TGTGCCAGCAGTTCAGGCCGAAACTATGGCTACACCTTC. Encoded protein: CASSSGRNYGYTF.